This T cell receptor (beta chain) stems from a study of T cell responses to AZD1222 COVID-19 vaccine. The protocol was immunoSEQ multiplex PCR, while the TCRdb copy is restricted to in-frame clones and leaves out a portion. The sample lists about 86,000 clones, about 72% occurring once. The CDR3 consists of 12 residues. Germline V gene sequence: CDR1 SGHDN, CDR2 FVKESK. V was pared by 1 base and J by 10 bases, with 10 bases between. As for this clone: Its cognate antigen is unknown.

Study-wide results and limits: Mapped onto spike, vaccine-associated CD4 TCRs spanned it and were dominant at 160-218 and 743-854.

This receptor was identified in an adult in good health. The chain joins TRBV14 to TRBJ1-1, with D possibly matching TRBD1 (5 bases). The sample in question was peripheral blood, obtained on day 0 of AZD1222 vaccination. CDR3 bases: TGTGCCAGCAGCCAAGGATGGGGGGTAGCTTTCTTT. This gives the protein CASSQGWGVAFF.